The TCR beta chain described here comes from a study of blood T cell repertoires in COVID-19. About the study: In each case, the material was cDNA or gDNA derived from T cells, B-cell-depleted T cells, or PBMCs.

V was trimmed by 3 bases and J by 5 bases, leaving 16 bases between them. The CDR3 length is 14 residues. Looked up from germline, CDR1 is GTSNPN and CDR2 is SVGIG (reference sequence). Assay: immunoSEQ multiplex PCR; the TCRdb copy retains only in-frame clones and omits some. Altogether about 280,000 clones are present, around 84% being singletons, with the ten largest covering around 2.3%. Cohort allocation depended upon clinical history that participants reported. Before being deemed recovered, Cohort 3 donors had two negative PCRs, clearance, or symptom resolution. V usage is TRBV30 and J usage is TRBJ1-1; tentative D call: TRBD1 (6 bases). The receptor's source is a woman between 45 and 60 years old who had recovered from COVID-19. Material: PBMCs or T cells enriched from blood (not recorded which). As DNA, the CDR3 is TGTGCCTGGAGCGGGGGGGGCGTAGGGACTGAAGCTTTCTTT. This sequence encodes CAWSGGGVGTEAFF. The full variable domain, completed using reference TRBV30 and TRBJ1-1, is SQTIHQWPATLVQPVGSPLSLECTVEGTSNPNLYWYRQAAGRGLQLLFYSVGIGQISSEVPQNLSASRPQDRQFILSSKKLLLSDSGFYLCAWSGGGVGTEAFFGQGTRLTVV.